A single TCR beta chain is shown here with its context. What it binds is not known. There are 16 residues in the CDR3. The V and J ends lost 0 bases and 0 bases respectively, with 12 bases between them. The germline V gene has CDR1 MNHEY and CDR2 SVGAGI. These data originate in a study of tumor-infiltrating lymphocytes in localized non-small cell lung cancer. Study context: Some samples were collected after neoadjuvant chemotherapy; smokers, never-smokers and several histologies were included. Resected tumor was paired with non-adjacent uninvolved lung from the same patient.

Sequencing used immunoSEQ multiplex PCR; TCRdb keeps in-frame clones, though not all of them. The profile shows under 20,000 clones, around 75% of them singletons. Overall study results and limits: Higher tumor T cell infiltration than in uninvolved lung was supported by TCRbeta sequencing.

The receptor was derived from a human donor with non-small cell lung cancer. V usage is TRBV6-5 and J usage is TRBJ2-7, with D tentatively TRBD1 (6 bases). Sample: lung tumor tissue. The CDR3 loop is CASSYSTGDISYEQYF. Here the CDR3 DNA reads TGTGCCAGCAGTTACTCGACCGGGGACATCTCCTACGAGCAGTACTTC.